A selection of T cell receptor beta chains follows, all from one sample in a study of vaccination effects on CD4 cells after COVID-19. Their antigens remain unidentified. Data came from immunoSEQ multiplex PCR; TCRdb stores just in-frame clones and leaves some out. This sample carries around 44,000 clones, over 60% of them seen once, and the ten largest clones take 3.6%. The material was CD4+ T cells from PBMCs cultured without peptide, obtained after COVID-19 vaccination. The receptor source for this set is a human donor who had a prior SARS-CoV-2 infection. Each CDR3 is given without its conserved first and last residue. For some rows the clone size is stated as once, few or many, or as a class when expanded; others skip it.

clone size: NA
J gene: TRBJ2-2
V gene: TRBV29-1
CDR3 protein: SATYGGLAQNTGELF

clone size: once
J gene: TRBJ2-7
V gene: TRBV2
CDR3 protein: ASSEIVGRYEQY

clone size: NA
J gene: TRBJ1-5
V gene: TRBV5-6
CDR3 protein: ASSSRWGIDQPQH

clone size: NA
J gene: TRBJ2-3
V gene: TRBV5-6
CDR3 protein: ASSIGLAGDTQY

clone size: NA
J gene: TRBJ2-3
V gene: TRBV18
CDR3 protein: ASSPPSTDTQY

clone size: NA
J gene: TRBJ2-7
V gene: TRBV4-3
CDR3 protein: ASSQDRRAGEGEQY

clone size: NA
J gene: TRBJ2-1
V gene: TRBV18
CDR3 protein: ASSQRQGLGGNEQF

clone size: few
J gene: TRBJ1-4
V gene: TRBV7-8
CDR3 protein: ASSLLQGRANEKLF

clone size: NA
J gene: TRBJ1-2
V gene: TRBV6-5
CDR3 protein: ASSSFGYGYT

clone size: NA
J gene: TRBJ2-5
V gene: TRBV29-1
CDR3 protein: SVENSFVTGYQETQY

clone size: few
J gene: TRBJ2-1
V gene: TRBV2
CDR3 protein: ASSETSSVSPYNEQF

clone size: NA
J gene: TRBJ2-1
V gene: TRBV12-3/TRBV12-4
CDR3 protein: ASSLFRHNEQF

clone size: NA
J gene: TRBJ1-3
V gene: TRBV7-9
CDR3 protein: ASSLGEIGNTIY

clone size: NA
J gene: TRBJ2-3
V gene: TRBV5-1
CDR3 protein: ASSAGSTDTQY

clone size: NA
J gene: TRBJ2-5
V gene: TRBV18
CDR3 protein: ASSPWNSSPGVLSKPQETQY

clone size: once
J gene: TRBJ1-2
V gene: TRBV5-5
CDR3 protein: ASSPQGHDGYT

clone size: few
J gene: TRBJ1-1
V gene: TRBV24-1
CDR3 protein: ATSDPGGEAF

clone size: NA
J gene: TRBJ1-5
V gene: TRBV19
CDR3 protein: ASSISRVGDQPQH

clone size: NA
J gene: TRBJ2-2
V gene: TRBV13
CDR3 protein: ASSPSRLAAGNTGELF

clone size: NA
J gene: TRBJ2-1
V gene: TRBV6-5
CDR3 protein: ASSYVKGYNEQF

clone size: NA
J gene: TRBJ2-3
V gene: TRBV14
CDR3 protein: ASSPQGAVRTDTQY

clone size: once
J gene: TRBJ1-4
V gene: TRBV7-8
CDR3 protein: ASSFGGAGATNEKLF

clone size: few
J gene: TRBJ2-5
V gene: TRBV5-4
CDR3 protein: ASSLGLAQETQY

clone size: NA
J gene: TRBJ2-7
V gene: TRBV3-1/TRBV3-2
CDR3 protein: ASTSGGDRAYEQY

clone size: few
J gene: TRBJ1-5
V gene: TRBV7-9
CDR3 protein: ASSSDNQPQH

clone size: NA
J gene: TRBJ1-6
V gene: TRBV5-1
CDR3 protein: ASSLAGAANSPLH

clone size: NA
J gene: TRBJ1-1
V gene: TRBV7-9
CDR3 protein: ASSPSAGQTVNTEAF

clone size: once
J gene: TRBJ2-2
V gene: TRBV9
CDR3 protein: ASSVAAQGTGELF

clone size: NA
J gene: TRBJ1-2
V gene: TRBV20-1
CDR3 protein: SASRDREIDGYT

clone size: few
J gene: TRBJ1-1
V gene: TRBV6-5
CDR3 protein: ASSSTLNTEAF

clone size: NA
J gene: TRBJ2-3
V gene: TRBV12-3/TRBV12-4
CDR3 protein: ASSLSAGGTQY

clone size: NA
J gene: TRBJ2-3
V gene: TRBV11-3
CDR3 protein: ASSLATSTDTQY

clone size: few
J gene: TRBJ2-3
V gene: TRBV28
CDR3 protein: ASSIQGSTDTQY

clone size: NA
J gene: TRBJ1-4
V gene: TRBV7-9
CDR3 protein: ASSSPTGGDEKLF

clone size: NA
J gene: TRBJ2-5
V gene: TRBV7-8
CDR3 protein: ASSLYGGLGETQY

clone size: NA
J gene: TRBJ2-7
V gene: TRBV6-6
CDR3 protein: ASSSTSGTPYEQY

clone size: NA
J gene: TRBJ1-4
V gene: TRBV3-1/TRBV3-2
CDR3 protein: ASSQSGGVRKLF

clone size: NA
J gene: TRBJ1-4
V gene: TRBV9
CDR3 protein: ASSATVINEKLF

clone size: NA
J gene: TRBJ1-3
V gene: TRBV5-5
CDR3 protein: ASSLRMGQGTFSGNTIY

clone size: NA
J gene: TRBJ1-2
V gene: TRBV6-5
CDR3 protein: ASSPDRIYGYT

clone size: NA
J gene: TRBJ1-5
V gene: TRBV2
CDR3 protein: ASNGQFNQPQH

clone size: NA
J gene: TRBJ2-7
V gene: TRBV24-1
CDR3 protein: ATAPGQGLGGEQY

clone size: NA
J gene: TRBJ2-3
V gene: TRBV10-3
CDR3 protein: AISGGTSGITDTQY

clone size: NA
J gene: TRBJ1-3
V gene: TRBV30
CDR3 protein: AWIGTGGNTIY

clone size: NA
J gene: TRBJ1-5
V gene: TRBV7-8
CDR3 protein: ASSRDSNQPQH

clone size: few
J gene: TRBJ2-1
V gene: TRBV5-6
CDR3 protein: ASSSAPYEQF

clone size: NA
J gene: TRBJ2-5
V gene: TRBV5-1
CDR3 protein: ASSFSTGYGETQY

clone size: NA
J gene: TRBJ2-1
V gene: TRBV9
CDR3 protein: ASSLNSGTVYNEQF